This is a list of T cell receptor beta chains from one sample in a study of beta chain features in type 1 diabetes. Measured with immunoSEQ multiplex PCR; TCRdb has only the in-frame clones, and not every one. The sample shows 500,000 to 800,000 clones, 12% of them seen only once. What was sequenced was naive CD4+ T cells from blood. The receptors originated from a man younger than 40 with type 1 diabetes. Each CDR3 is given without its conserved first and last residue. The D gene is left open where the match is weak.

-	TRBV2	ASSQGPYEQY
-	TRBV5-6	ASSFQETQY
-	TRBV27	ATATGHLNSPLH
TRBD2	TRBV28	ASSLSGLADSYEQY
-	TRBV19	ASSVQGYTDTQY
TRBD1	TRBV5-6	ASSLTGNEQF
TRBD1	TRBV28	ASSIPGQGFQPQH
-	TRBV7-3	ASSLRGPSSDTQY
-	TRBV9	ASSAQGPRKLF
TRBD1	TRBV6-5	ASSLQGPNGYT
TRBD2	TRBV7-2	ASSLAGTSGGARDTQY
-	TRBV29-1	SVVYGFNTEAF
-	TRBV21-1	AKVGTDTQY
-	TRBV4-3	ASSPRVTGGDQETQY
-	TRBV2	ASSMTDYNQPQH
-	TRBV5-1	ASSLEGTEQY
-	TRBV29-1	SFSRNSGYEQY
-	TRBV19	ASSAVRTEINEQF
TRBD1	TRBV9	ASSESRGQDRNEKLF
TRBD1	TRBV5-1	ASNDRGPGFGNEQF
-	TRBV2	ASSAGLDGYT
TRBD1	TRBV30	AWSGQGGEQY
-	TRBV7-3	ASSSHTNTEAF
-	TRBV5-1	ASSLDASSQETQY
TRBD2	TRBV4-1	ASSRSGGYYNEQF
TRBD1	TRBV7-2	ASSFYRGRGDTQY
-	TRBV14	ASSHSTYEQY
TRBD1	TRBV7-8	ASSSGYRGGYGYT
-	TRBV25-1	ASSRVGYGYT
-	TRBV30	AWSPRTGSEQY
-	TRBV7-6	ASSPPRGGNEQF
TRBD2	TRBV29-1	SVATSGKSREQY
TRBD1	TRBV29-1	SVGEWGTVKNTEAF
-	TRBV19	ASSPQPQGGNEKLF
TRBD1	TRBV7-2	ASTESGTGFSGNTIY
-	TRBV7-2	ASSSPSTDTQY
-	TRBV9	ASSVGGNNSPLH
TRBD1	TRBV15	ATSRGDRAGNQPQH
-	TRBV15	ATSPRHRSSYEQY
TRBD1	TRBV19	ASNPLDRGESYGYT
-	TRBV7-9	ASSFFGTGKVYEQY